Listed here are 10 T cell receptor beta chains from one sample, sequenced in a study of blood T cell repertoires in COVID-19. Clones were sequenced by immunoSEQ multiplex PCR, and TCRdb holds only the in-frame ones, with some missing. This sample has 70,000 to 75,000 clones, with around 80% found just once. Sequencing input: peripheral blood. The receptors originated from a man aged 60 to 69 with active or convalescent COVID-19.

The V call is TRBV6-6, the J call TRBJ1-1, with D hard to call. V was cut by 5 bases and J by 1 base, with 11 bases left in between. The CDR3 has 14 residues. CDR1 is MNHNY and CDR2 is SVGAGI in the germline V gene (reference sequence). The CDR3 coding sequence is TGTGCCAGCAGTATCAGGTCACCGAACACTGAAGCTTTCTTT. Amino acids: CASSIRSPNTEAFF.

The chain employs TRBV11-2 and TRBJ1-1; D is undetermined. Germline V gene lookup returns CDR1 SGHAT and CDR2 FQNNGV. The V end lost 1 base, the J end lost 1 base, and 4 bases lay between the germline ends. This CDR3 comprises 13 residues. The CDR3 DNA follows: TGTGCCAGCAGCTTAGCGTCGAACACTGAAGCTTTCTTT. Translation gives CASSLASNTEAFF.

The chain is built from TRBV5-1 and TRBJ1-2; TRBD1 aligns across 7 bases. Germline assignment: CDR1 SGHRS and CDR2 YFSETQ. The J segment lost 7 bases and the V segment lost 5 bases, leaving 8 bases of the junction unmatched. The CDR3 loop spans 13 amino acids. As DNA, the CDR3 is TGCGCCAGCAGAACCGACAGGGAGGCTGGCTACACCTTC. Translation gives CASRTDREAGYTF.

The V call is TRBV19, the J call TRBJ2-1; 10 bases map to TRBD1. This CDR3 is 15 amino acids long. Germline CDR1 is LNHDA and CDR2 is SQIVND (reference sequence). The V gene end was trimmed by 5 bases and the J gene end by 5 bases; junction bases not matched to a gene: 6. DNA for the CDR3: TGTGCCAGTAGTCCGACCGGGACAGGGGACAATGAGCAGTTCTTC. Encoded protein: CASSPTGTGDNEQFF.

This clone was counted a single time. V gene TRBV19 combines with J gene TRBJ2-2, with D perhaps matching TRBD2 (5 bases). Per germline, CDR1 LNHDA and CDR2 SQIVND (reference sequence). The CDR3 is 13 residues long. Trimming took 5 bases from V and 2 from J, leaving 6 bases between them. The CDR3 loop reads CASSGSNTGELFF. The CDR3 nucleotides read TGTGCCAGTAGTGGGAGTAACACCGGGGAGCTGTTTTTT.

The CDR3 region is CASSIDRVETQYF. The DNA of the CDR3 is TGTGCCAGCAGCATTGACAGGGTCGAGACCCAGTACTTC. The J gene is TRBJ2-5, the V gene TRBV12-3 or TRBV12-4; 7 bases agree with TRBD1. The V gene end was trimmed by 6 bases and the J gene end by 5 bases; junction bases not matched to a gene: 6. The CDR3 consists of 13 residues.

The rearrangement links TRBV4-2 to TRBJ2-7; D perhaps matches TRBD1 (5 bases). CDR3 length equals 14 residues. Trimming cost V 4 bases and J 6 bases, with 16 bases left between them. Germline V gene sequence: CDR1 LGHNA, CDR2 YNFKEQ. CDR3 region: CASSLQGFSLEQYF. CDR3 DNA: TGTGCCAGCAGCCTCCAGGGTTTCTCCCTCGAGCAGTACTTC.

The chain joins TRBV25-1 to TRBJ2-1, with D maybe TRBD2 (5 bases). The CDR3 covers 15 residues. Deletions cut 3 bases from V and 8 bases from J, with 17 bases between. Germline V lookup: CDR1 MGHDK, CDR2 SYGVNS. The CDR3 loop reads CASSDFSRTGHEQFF. CDR3 coding DNA: TGTGCCAGCAGTGATTTCTCACGGACTGGCCATGAGCAGTTCTTC.

This sequence joins TRBV1 and TRBJ2-7; TRBD1, the table's D call, lacks a check against the DNA. TRBV1 is tagged as a pseudogene. The CDR3 has 15 residues. CDR3: CTSSQIGQNPYEQYF. CDR3 sequence (DNA): TGCACCAGCAGCCAGATTGGGCAGAACCCCTACGAGCAGTACTTC.

This rearrangement joins TRBV27 to TRBJ1-1; D might be TRBD1 (5 bases). The V end lost 6 bases, the J end lost 3 bases, and 14 bases lay between the germline ends. The CDR3 length is 14 residues. CDR1 is MNHEY and CDR2 is SMNVEV in the germline V gene (reference sequence). The CDR3 nucleotides are TGTGCCAGCAGGGTTGGAGGGGCGGACACTGAAGCTTTCTTT. It specifies CASRVGGADTEAFF.